The clone carrying this T cell receptor (beta chain) was seen a single time. What it recognizes is unknown. This record comes from a study of T cell responses to AZD1222 COVID-19 vaccine. From germline, CDR1 is MNHEY and CDR2 SVGAGI. This CDR3 spans 13 amino acids. V gave up 5 bases and J gave up 10 bases; unmatched junction bases: 3. TCRdb's table, derived via immunoSEQ multiplex PCR, lists solely in-frame clones and lacks some. The table has approximately 80,000 clones, roughly nine tenths seen once. Findings and caveats of the study: Spike-specific TCR breadth and depth rose after two AZD1222 doses.

This sequence originates from an adult in good health. The source material was peripheral blood, sampled on day 0 of AZD1222 vaccination. The V and J genes are TRBV6-5 and TRBJ1-6; TRBD1 matches at 9 bases. CDR3 protein: CASSRDRDSPLHF. In DNA form, the CDR3 reads TGTGCCAGCAGTCGGGACAGGGACTCACCCCTCCACTTT.